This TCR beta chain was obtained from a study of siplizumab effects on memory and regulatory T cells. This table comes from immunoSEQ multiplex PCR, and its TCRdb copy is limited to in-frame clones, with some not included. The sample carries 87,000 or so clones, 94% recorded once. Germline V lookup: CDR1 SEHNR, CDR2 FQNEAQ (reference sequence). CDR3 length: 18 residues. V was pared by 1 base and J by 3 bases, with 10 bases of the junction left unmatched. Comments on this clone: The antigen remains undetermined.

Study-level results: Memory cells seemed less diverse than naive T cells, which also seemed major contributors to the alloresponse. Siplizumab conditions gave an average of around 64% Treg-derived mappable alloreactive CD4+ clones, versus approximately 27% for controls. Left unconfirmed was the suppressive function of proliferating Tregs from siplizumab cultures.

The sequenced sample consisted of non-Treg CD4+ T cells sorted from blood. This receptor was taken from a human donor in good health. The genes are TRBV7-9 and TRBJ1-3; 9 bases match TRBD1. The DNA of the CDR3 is TGTGCCAGCAGCTTAGTTTCCTGGGACAGGGTTTTTGGAAACACCATATATTTT. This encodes CASSLVSWDRVFGNTIYF.